This TCR beta chain was documented in a study of beta chain features in type 1 diabetes. This clone was picked up a small number of times. The antigen remains unidentified. The whole isolated RNA underwent reverse transcription, so sequencing captured expressed TCRB transcripts. TCRdb keeps only in-frame clones here, not all; method: immunoSEQ multiplex PCR. The data show 500,000 to 850,000 clones, with over 12% seen just once and approximately 0.042% held by the top ten. Study conclusions and caveats: Significant though moderate, a shortening of TCRB CDR3s appeared in all four CD4+ subsets of Type 1 diabetes patients. The question of HLA type influencing TCRB rearrangement was one that remained unresolved here. Across patients, naive, central memory and Treg TCRB repertoires exhibited apparently greater similarity than was observed across healthy donors.

Germline V CDR1 and CDR2: SNHLY, FYNNEI. V was shortened by 0 bases and J by 9 bases, with 5 bases between the two germline ends. The CDR3 is 12 amino acids. Sequenced: naive CD4+ T cells from blood. The rearrangement links TRBV2 to TRBJ2-2; D gene unclear. The sequence was collected from a man younger than 35 with type 1 diabetes. CDR3 amino acids: CASSEAPRELFF. For the CDR3, the DNA is TGTGCCAGCAGTGAAGCGCCTCGGGAGCTGTTTTTT.